This is a list of T cell receptor beta chains from one sample in a study of identical twins. TCRdb recomputed calls from the 5' RACE reads with MiXCR, one row per CDR3 protein. The table shows about 890,000 distinct CDR3 sequences, with around 12% occurring only once. These data also formed part of another study, on yellow fever vaccine responses in identical twins.

Sequencing used PBMCs. The receptors derive from a woman aged 18-29 years in good health. Both conserved end residues are part of each CDR3. D genes are given only for firm matches. For some rows the clone size is stated as once, few or many, or as a class when expanded; others skip it.

>TRBV20-1|many|TRBD1|TRBJ1-1
TGCAGTGCTTACAGGGGTGGGAACACTGAAGCTTTCTTT
CSAYRGGNTEAFF
>TRBV10-3|.|.|TRBJ1-4
TGTGCCATAGGAGGGGGTGCGGCTAATGAAAAACTGTTTTTT
CAIGGGAANEKLFF
>TRBV27|.|.|TRBJ2-5
TGTGCCAGCAGTTGGACCGAACGAGAGACCCAGTACTTC
CASSWTERETQYF
>TRBV10-3|.|.|TRBJ2-3
TGTGCCGTCATGGGGGTGGTAGCAGATACGCAGTATTTT
CAVMGVVADTQYF
>TRBV6-1|.|TRBD1|TRBJ1-5
TGTGCCAGCAGTGAGGCCGGGACAGGTATCCAGCCCCAGCATTTT
CASSEAGTGIQPQHF
>TRBV5-6|few|TRBD2|TRBJ2-1
TGTGCCAGCAGGTCGACTAGCGGGCTCTACAATGAGCAGTTCTTC
CASRSTSGLYNEQFF
>TRBV19|.|.|TRBJ2-5
TGTGCCAGTAACCCGGATAGCGGTCAAGAGACCCAGTACTTC
CASNPDSGQETQYF
>TRBV7-7|.|.|TRBJ2-5
TGTGCCAGCAGCTTAGCGCTAAGCAGGGCAGAGACCCAGTACTTC
CASSLALSRAETQYF
>TRBV5-6|.|.|TRBJ2-5
TGTGCCAGCAGCTTGGGACAGCCAAGAGAGGACCAGTACTTC
CASSLGQPREDQYF
>TRBV7-2|few|TRBD1|TRBJ2-2
TGTGCCAGCAGCTTGACAGGGATGAACACCGGGGAGCTGTTTTTT
CASSLTGMNTGELFF
>TRBV5-1|few|TRBD2|TRBJ2-3
TGCGCCAGCACCTGGACTAGCAGCACAGATACGCAGTATTTT
CASTWTSSTDTQYF
>TRBV5-1|many|TRBD1|TRBJ2-7
TGCGCCAGCAGCTTAACCGGGACAGGGGCCTACGAGCAGTACTTC
CASSLTGTGAYEQYF
>TRBV4-1|.|.|TRBJ2-7
TGCGCCAGCAGCCTCGGGGGTAGCGCAGTCTACGAGCAGTACTTC
CASSLGGSAVYEQYF
>TRBV7-6|.|.|TRBJ2-1
TGTGCCAGCAGCTTAGACACCAGGTCCTACAATGAGCAGTTCTTC
CASSLDTRSYNEQFF
>TRBV10-3|few|.|TRBJ2-3
TGTGCCATCAGTGAGTCGGGGCGTGGCACAGATACGCAGTATTTT
CAISESGRGTDTQYF
>TRBV12-3/TRBV12-4|.|.|TRBJ2-1
TGTGCCAGCAGTTTAGGGGGGGTGGAGGGGTACAATGAGCAGTTCTTC
CASSLGGVEGYNEQFF
>TRBV7-2|few|.|TRBJ2-7
TGTGCCAGCAGCCAAAAAGGGGGAGGATTGGGCGAGCAGTACTTC
CASSQKGGGLGEQYF
>TRBV12-3/TRBV12-4|.|TRBD1|TRBJ1-2
TGTGCCAGCAGCCAACAGGGGGTTAGGTATGGCTACACCTTC
CASSQQGVRYGYTF
>TRBV11-2|.|.|TRBJ2-5
TGTGCCAGCAGCTTAGGGTCGGCTGGGGTTGGGGAGACCCAGTACTTC
CASSLGSAGVGETQYF
>TRBV20-1|many|.|TRBJ2-1
TGCAGTGCTAATATAGACGGGAATGAGCAGTTCTTC
CSANIDGNEQFF
>TRBV18|.|.|TRBJ1-4
TGTGCCAGCTCACGAGGAGGGGATAATGAAAAACTGTTTTTT
CASSRGGDNEKLFF
>TRBV10-3|.|TRBD2|TRBJ2-3
TGTGCCATCAGTGAGGTGATAGCGGGGCAAAAAACTAGCACAGATACGCAGTATTTT
CAISEVIAGQKTSTDTQYF
>TRBV29-1|many|.|TRBJ2-1
TGCAGCGTTGAGGCCCTTGCGCGGAGCTCCTACAATGAGCAGTTCTTC
CSVEALARSSYNEQFF
>TRBV6-4|few|TRBD1|TRBJ2-2
TGTGCCAGCAGTGAACAGGGGGGTAGTGCCGGGGAGCTGTTTTTT
CASSEQGGSAGELFF
>TRBV5-1|many|TRBD1|TRBJ1-1
TGCGCCAGCAGCTTGGGCCAGGGGGTTTCGGACACTGAAGCTTTCTTT
CASSLGQGVSDTEAFF
>TRBV10-3|.|.|TRBJ2-7
TGTGCCATCAGTGAGTCACAGCGGAGGACGGGAGAGCAGTACTTC
CAISESQRRTGEQYF
>TRBV12-3/TRBV12-4|many|.|TRBJ1-1
TGTGCCAGCAGTCAAATTACCCAGAACACTGAAGCTTTCTTT
CASSQITQNTEAFF
>TRBV28|.|.|TRBJ1-2
TGTGCCAGCAGTCTCTCTGGGCCTGGCTACACCTTC
CASSLSGPGYTF
>TRBV19|.|TRBD1|TRBJ2-7
TGTGCCAGTAGTGAAACCGGGACAGGGGGCGAGCAGTACTTC
CASSETGTGGEQYF
>TRBV7-9|.|TRBD1|TRBJ2-1
TGTGCCAGCAGCTTGGGCGGACAGGGTCCAAACGGGGGGCAGTTCTTC
CASSLGGQGPNGGQFF
>TRBV19|.|TRBD1|TRBJ1-5
TGTGCCAGTAGCCTTTTGGGACAGGGTAGGCCCCAGCATTTT
CASSLLGQGRPQHF
>TRBV29-1|few|TRBD2|TRBJ2-1
TGCAGCGTTGAAGATCGAGCGGGGGGGTTGAATGAGCAGTTCTTC
CSVEDRAGGLNEQFF
>TRBV19|.|TRBD2|TRBJ2-1
TGTGCCAGTAGTATCGGGACTAGCGGGAATGAGCAGTTCTTC
CASSIGTSGNEQFF
>TRBV5-1|few|TRBD1|TRBJ2-4
TGCGCCAGCAGCTTGGACAGGGGAAGAAACATTCAGTACTTC
CASSLDRGRNIQYF
>TRBV7-2|.|TRBD2|TRBJ2-1
TGTGCCAGCAGCAGATCCGGGACTAGCCATTACAATGAGCAGTTCTTC
CASSRSGTSHYNEQFF
>TRBV4-1|many|.|TRBJ2-2
TGCGCCAGCAGCCAAGAAGGGGCCCCCACCGGGGAGCTGTTTTTT
CASSQEGAPTGELFF
>TRBV2|.|TRBD2|TRBJ2-1
TGTGCCAGCAGGGATCCTAAACTAGCGGGGTACAATGAGCAGTTCTTC
CASRDPKLAGYNEQFF
>TRBV20-1|.|.|TRBJ2-5
TGCAGTGCTGATGTTGGGACCCAGTACTTC
CSADVGTQYF
>TRBV20-1|.|.|TRBJ2-4
TGCAGTGCTACCCGACAGGTCTTGTCCAAAAACATTCAGTACTTC
CSATRQVLSKNIQYF
>TRBV5-1|.|TRBD2|TRBJ2-3
TGCGCCAGCAGCTTGGAGGGACTAGCGGGGGGCAGCACAGATACGCAGTATTTT
CASSLEGLAGGSTDTQYF